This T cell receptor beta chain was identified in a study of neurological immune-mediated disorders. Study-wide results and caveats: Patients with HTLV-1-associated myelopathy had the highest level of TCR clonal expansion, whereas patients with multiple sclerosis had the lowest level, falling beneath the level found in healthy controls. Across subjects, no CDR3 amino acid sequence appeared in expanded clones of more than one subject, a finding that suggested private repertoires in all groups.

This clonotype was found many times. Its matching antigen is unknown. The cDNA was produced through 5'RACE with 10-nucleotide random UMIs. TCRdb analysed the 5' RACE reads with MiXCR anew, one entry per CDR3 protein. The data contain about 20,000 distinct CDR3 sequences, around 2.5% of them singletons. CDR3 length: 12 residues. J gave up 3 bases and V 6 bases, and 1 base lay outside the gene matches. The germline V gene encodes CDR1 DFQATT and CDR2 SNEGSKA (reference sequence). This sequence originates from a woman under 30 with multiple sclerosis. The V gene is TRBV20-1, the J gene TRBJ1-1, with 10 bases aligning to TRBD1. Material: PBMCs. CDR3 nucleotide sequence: TGCAGTGCGGGACAGGGGTACACTGAAGCTTTCTTT. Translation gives CSAGQGYTEAFF.